This T cell receptor (beta chain) came from a study of T cell responses to AZD1222 COVID-19 vaccine. Study results and caveats: Sampled repertoires all dated from after the peak T cell response. Recipients of two AZD1222 doses showed rising Spike-specific TCR breadth and depth. Among spike-specific TCRs, nearly half reportedly target unmutated variant regions.

Clones were read by immunoSEQ multiplex PCR, and TCRdb kept only the in-frame ones, dropping some. Here the sample spans some 120,000 clones, roughly 86% being singletons. Points on this clone: What it recognizes is unknown.

V was clipped by 7 bases and J by 3 bases; unmatched bases: 5. Germline assignment: CDR1 LGHDT and CDR2 YNNKEL (reference sequence). This CDR3 region has 14 residues. The sequence came from an adult who received the AZD1222 COVID-19 vaccine. Sequences were derived from peripheral blood, sampled 28 days after the second AZD1222 dose. This chain joins TRBV3-1 (or the pseudogene TRBV3-2) and TRBJ2-1, with 8 bases identical to TRBD1. The DNA for the CDR3 is TGTGCCAGCAACGACAGGGGACGCTACAATGAGCAGTTCTTC. Its protein is CASNDRGRYNEQFF.